This entry lists 12 T cell receptor beta chains sequenced from one sample in a study of a mutant IDH1 vaccine in newly diagnosed glioma. Here immunoSEQ multiplex PCR was the method, and the copy in TCRdb shows in-frame clones only, minus some. The sample yields 45,000 to 70,000 clones, approximately 80% seen once. These TCRs are of unknown antigen specificity. Time point reported: week 5, during vaccination. The study gave 300 ug of mutant IDH1 20-mer peptide per vaccine dose, with topical imiquimod. The sample in question was PBMCs, obtained from a glioma patient whose treatment included an IDH1 peptide vaccine. The receptors come from a man under 40 with glioma.

The chain combines TRBV29-1 with TRBJ2-7; 10 bases match TRBD2. The germline CDR1 and CDR2 sequences are SQVTM and ANQGSEA. J lost 4 bases, V lost 2 bases, and 2 bases had no gene match. The CDR3 runs 13 residues. The CDR3 loop reads CSVESGGGYEQYF. DNA for the CDR3: TGCAGCGTTGAAAGCGGGGGGGGGTACGAGCAGTACTTC.

The chain employs TRBV28 and TRBJ1-2; a possible D gene is TRBD1 (5 bases). CDR1 MDHEN and CDR2 SYDVKM come from the germline V gene. V lost 7 bases and J lost 0, with 15 bases in between. This CDR3 is built from 15 residues. In nucleotides, the CDR3 is TGTGCCAGCATCGCACCGGGACCCGCTAACTATGGCTACACCTTC. This sequence encodes CASIAPGPANYGYTF.

This chain links TRBV2 with TRBJ1-5, with D perhaps TRBD1 (5 bases). Germline CDR1 is SNHLY and CDR2 is FYNNEI. This CDR3 has 13 amino acids. V dropped 8 bases and J dropped 6 bases, with 14 bases sitting between them. The CDR3 nucleotides are TGTGCCAGCTCCGGGACCGTTATTCAGCCCCAGCATTTT. The encoded protein is CASSGTVIQPQHF.

The genes are TRBV5-1 and TRBJ1-6; TRBD1 matches 7 bases. Germline-derived CDR1 and CDR2 are SGHRS and YFSETQ. CDR3 length: 14 amino acids. Trimming removed 5 bases from V and 10 bases from J; junction bases left unmatched: 9. In DNA, the CDR3 is TGCGCCAGCAGTATGGCAGGGGGAGAGTCACCCCTCCACTTT. Protein: CASSMAGGESPLHF.

The chain has TRBV15 and TRBJ2-3, with D possibly being TRBD1 or TRBD2 (5 bases each). The V end lost 4 bases, the J end lost 0 bases, and 11 bases lay between the germline ends. Germline CDR1 LNHNV, CDR2 YYDKDF (reference sequence). The CDR3 spans 15 residues. The CDR3 loop reads CATSTGGTSTDTQYF. The DNA of the CDR3 is TGTGCCACCAGCACTGGGGGTACTAGCACAGATACGCAGTATTTT.

The chain has TRBV5-1 and TRBJ2-2; TRBD1 matches at 11 bases. The germline V gene encodes CDR1 SGHRS and CDR2 YFSETQ. Trimming at V came to 4 bases and at J to 7 bases, leaving 6 bases not matched to a gene. The length of the CDR3 is 15 residues. CDR3 sequence reads: CASSPGQGAGGELFF. The CDR3 region has the DNA TGCGCCAGCAGCCCTGGACAGGGGGCTGGCGGGGAGCTGTTTTTT.

The rearrangement links TRBV6-6 to TRBJ2-7; 11 bases fit TRBD1. The CDR3 runs 15 residues. Per germline, CDR1 MNHNY and CDR2 SVGAGI (reference sequence). V was pared by 0 bases and J by 6 bases, with 4 bases of the junction left unmatched. The CDR3 coding sequence is TGTGCCAGCAGTTACTCGATAGGGACAGGGGGCGAGCAGTACTTC. Amino acid sequence: CASSYSIGTGGEQYF.

The V call is TRBV2, the J call TRBJ1-3, with D perhaps matching TRBD1 (5 bases). CDR1 and CDR2 from the germline V gene are SNHLY and FYNNEI. The CDR3 spans 21 residues. V lost 7 bases and J 0 bases, leaving 31 bases between the germline ends. CDR3 sequence: CASMVVNGRTLGRGSGNTIYF. DNA for the CDR3: TGTGCCAGCATGGTTGTCAATGGCAGGACCCTTGGAAGGGGCTCTGGAAACACCATATATTTT.

The gene calls are TRBV6-1 and TRBJ1-2; D might be TRBD1 (5 bases). Germline CDR1 reads MNHNS; CDR2 reads SASEGT. V was pared by 7 bases and J by 8 bases, with 17 bases between. The CDR3 is made up of 13 amino acids. The DNA of the CDR3 is TGTGCCAGCACTCCGAGGACCTGGGGGGGCTACACCTTC. Protein: CASTPRTWGGYTF.

This sequence joins TRBV4-1 and TRBJ2-7, with 8 bases aligning to TRBD2. This CDR3 comprises 16 residues. In germline, CDR1 is MGHRA, CDR2 YSYEKL. Trimming cost V 6 bases and J 0 bases; bases outside gene matches: 10. For the CDR3, the DNA is TGCGCCAGCAGTAAATCGGGTAGCGGGGACTCCTACGAGCAGTACTTC. It encodes CASSKSGSGDSYEQYF.

This chain connects TRBV5-5 to TRBJ1-2; D unclear. The germline CDR1 and CDR2 sequences are SGHKS and YYEKEE (reference sequence). The CDR3 totals 19 residues. V lost 2 bases, J lost 1 base, and 24 bases lay in between. CDR3 amino acids: CASSFLLFKKENNNYGYTF. CDR3 sequence (DNA): TGTGCCAGCAGCTTTTTGCTATTTAAGAAGGAAAATAATAACTATGGCTACACCTTC.

This clone showed up just a few times. This chain connects TRBV6-5 to TRBJ1-1; D is uncertain. There are 14 residues in the CDR3. Germline V lookup: CDR1 MNHEY, CDR2 SVGAGI. The germline V and J ends were trimmed by 6 bases and 2 bases, with 13 bases remaining between them. CDR3 DNA: TGTGCCAGCAGCTTAGATGCGTACAACACTGAAGCTTTCTTT. Its protein is CASSLDAYNTEAFF.